These 3 T cell receptor beta chains share one sample of origin, sequenced in a study of cytomegalovirus exposure and HLA in healthy donors. The study ran its PCR with 60 Vbeta and 13 Jbeta primers. The repertoire was sequenced with immunoSEQ multiplex PCR; TCRdb's copy has only in-frame clones and lacks some. The sample contains 90,000 to 150,000 clones, over 70% of which appear only once. Sequenced sample: PBMCs. The source of these receptors is a woman in her fifties or sixties in good health and CMV-seropositive.

This clone came up a few times. The chain is built from TRBV7-2 and TRBJ2-2; no clear D. V was pared by 2 bases and J by 7 bases, with 5 bases between. The length of the CDR3 is 12 residues. The V gene's germline CDR1 is SGHTA and CDR2 FQGNSA. The CDR3 sequence is CASSLYGGELFF. The CDR3, as DNA: TGTGCCAGCAGCTTATACGGCGGGGAGCTGTTTTTT.

CDR3 protein: CATSFGENEQFF. Here the CDR3 DNA reads TGTGCCACCTCCTTTGGGGAGAATGAGCAGTTCTTC. This chain links TRBV7-9 with TRBJ2-1, with D possibly being TRBD2 (5 bases). Trimming shortened V by 10 bases and J by 7 bases, and 14 bases separated the two germline ends. Germline V lookup: CDR1 SEHNR, CDR2 FQNEAQ (reference sequence). The CDR3 is 12 residues long.

The V and J genes are TRBV5-3 and TRBJ2-2, with TRBD1 matching over 8 bases. TRBV5-3 has ORF status, its function being uncertain. Unmatched junction bases numbered 6, after V lost 4 bases and J lost 1 base. CDR3 length: 16 amino acids. The CDR3 reads CARSAAGTGNTGELFF. CDR3 nucleotides: TGTGCCAGAAGCGCCGCCGGGACAGGGAACACCGGGGAGCTGTTTTTT.